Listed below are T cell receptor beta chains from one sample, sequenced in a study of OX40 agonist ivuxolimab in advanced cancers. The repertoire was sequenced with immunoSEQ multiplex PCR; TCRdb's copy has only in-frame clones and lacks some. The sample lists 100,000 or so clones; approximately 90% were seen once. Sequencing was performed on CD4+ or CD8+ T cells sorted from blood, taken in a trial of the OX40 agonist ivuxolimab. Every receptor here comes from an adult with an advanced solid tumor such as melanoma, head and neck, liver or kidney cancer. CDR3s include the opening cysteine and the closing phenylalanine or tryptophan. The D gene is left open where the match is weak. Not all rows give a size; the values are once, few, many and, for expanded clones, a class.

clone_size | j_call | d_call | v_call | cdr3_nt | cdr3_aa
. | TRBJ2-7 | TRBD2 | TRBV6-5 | TGTGCCAGCAGACTCGGACTAGCGGCCTACGAGCAGTACTTC | CASRLGLAAYEQYF
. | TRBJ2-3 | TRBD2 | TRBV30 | TGTGCCTGGAGTGTAGACCGGGGACTAGGGTCCCTAACTACGCAGTATTTT | CAWSVDRGLGSLTTQYF
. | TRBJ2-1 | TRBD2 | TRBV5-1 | TGCGCCAGCAGCTTGCGGGCGGGAGGACTCAATGAGCAGTTCTTC | CASSLRAGGLNEQFF
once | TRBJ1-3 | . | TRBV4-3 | TGCGCCAGCAGCCAAGGCCTGACAGACTCTGGAAACACCATATATTTT | CASSQGLTDSGNTIYF
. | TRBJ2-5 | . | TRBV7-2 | TGTGCCAGCAGCTTAGCAGGGGGTGGGGAGACCCAGTACTTC | CASSLAGGGETQYF
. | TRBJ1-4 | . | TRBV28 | TGTGCCTCGCATTCCAATAATGAAAAACTGTTTTTT | CASHSNNEKLFF
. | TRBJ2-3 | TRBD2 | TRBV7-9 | TGTGCCAGCAGCCTCAGCGGGAACACAGATACGCAGTATTTT | CASSLSGNTDTQYF
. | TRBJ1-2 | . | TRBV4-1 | TGCGCCAGCAGCCAAGATCTTAGTGGGGCTACATACTATGGCTACACCTTC | CASSQDLSGATYYGYTF
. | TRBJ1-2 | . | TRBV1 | TGCACCAGCAGCCGGGCGAAGGGGAAAGGTCATGGCTACACCTTC | CTSSRAKGKGHGYTF
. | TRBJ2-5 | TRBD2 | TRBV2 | TGTGCCAGCAGGGAGAGCGGGAGCGGGGAGACCCAGTACTTC | CASRESGSGETQYF
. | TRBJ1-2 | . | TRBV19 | TGTGCCAGTAGAATGGACCCGACGACAGACTATGGCTACACCTTC | CASRMDPTTDYGYTF
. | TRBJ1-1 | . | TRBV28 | TGTGCCAGCAGTTCAGGTGCCCTGGGGATGGACACTGAAGCTTTCTTT | CASSSGALGMDTEAFF
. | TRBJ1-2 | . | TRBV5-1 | TGCGCCAGCAGCTTCGGCAAAAGTAACTATGGCTACACCTTC | CASSFGKSNYGYTF
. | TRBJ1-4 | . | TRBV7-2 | TGTGCCAGCAGCTTATCGATTCAAAAACTGTTTTTT | CASSLSIQKLFF
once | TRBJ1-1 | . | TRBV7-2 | TGTGCCAGCAGCTTAAACCCACAAGGGACGGGGGGTAAAGCTTTCTTT | CASSLNPQGTGGKAFF
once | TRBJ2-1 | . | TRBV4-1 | TGCGCCAGCAGCCAAGATGCACTAGCCCCCTACAATGAGCAGTTCTTC | CASSQDALAPYNEQFF
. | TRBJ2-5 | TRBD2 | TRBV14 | TGTGCCAGCAGCCCCAGCGGGAGGGAGACCCAGTACTTC | CASSPSGRETQYF
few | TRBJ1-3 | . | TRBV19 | TGTGCCAGTAGTCTCCGCAGGGGCTCTGGAAACACCATATATTTT | CASSLRRGSGNTIYF
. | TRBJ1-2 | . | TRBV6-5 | TGTGCCAGCAGTTACCCCAGGGGAGATGGCTACACCTTC | CASSYPRGDGYTF
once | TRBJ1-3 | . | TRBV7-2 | TGTGCCTCGCGAGGGCAGAGCGTTGGAAACACCATATATTTT | CASRGQSVGNTIYF
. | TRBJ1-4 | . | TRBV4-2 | TGTGCCAGCAGCCGGGGACCGGACAAGGAAAAACTGTTTTTT | CASSRGPDKEKLFF